The entry that follows covers one T cell receptor beta chain sequence. The data were taken from a study of T cell responses to AZD1222 COVID-19 vaccine. Germline CDR1 is SGHAT and CDR2 is FQNNGV. The length of the CDR3 is 14 residues. J was trimmed by 8 bases and V by 3 bases; bases with no gene match: 7. Assay: immunoSEQ multiplex PCR; the TCRdb copy retains only in-frame clones and omits some. The sample lists approximately 26,000 clones, 80% to 90% occurring once. The rearrangement links TRBV11-2 to TRBJ1-1; 9 bases agree with TRBD1. The material sequenced was peripheral blood, taken 28 days after the second AZD1222 dose. This TCR was recovered from an adult who received the AZD1222 COVID-19 vaccine. The CDR3: CASSFTPGQGEAFF. CDR3 in DNA: TGTGCCAGCAGCTTTACACCGGGACAGGGCGAAGCTTTCTTT.